The entry that follows covers one TCR beta chain sequence. Antigen specificity is unknown. The source of the sample is a study of cytomegalovirus exposure and HLA in healthy donors. Study results and caveats: Presence/absence analyses assumed roughly uniform sequencing depth across donors, which may not hold. HLA allele associations emerged for roughly 16,000 TCR beta sequences in a later analysis, at 0.05 false discovery rate.

CDR1 is SQVTM, CDR2 ANQGSEA, per germline. This CDR3 comprises 13 residues. With 4 bases removed from V and 5 bases from J, the gap between germline ends came to 13 bases. With 60 Vbeta and 13 Jbeta primers, the PCR was carried out. Method: immunoSEQ multiplex PCR; TCRdb's copy keeps in-frame clones and lacks some. The sample consists of about 43,000 clones, about 60% of them appearing once. V usage is TRBV29-1 and J usage is TRBJ2-3; a weak D match, TRBD2 (6 bases). The sequence was obtained from a man aged 55-75 years in good health and CMV-seropositive. Sample: PBMCs. The CDR3 loop is CSVGDGGKDTQYF. Here the CDR3 DNA reads TGCAGCGTTGGGGATGGGGGGAAAGATACGCAGTATTTT.